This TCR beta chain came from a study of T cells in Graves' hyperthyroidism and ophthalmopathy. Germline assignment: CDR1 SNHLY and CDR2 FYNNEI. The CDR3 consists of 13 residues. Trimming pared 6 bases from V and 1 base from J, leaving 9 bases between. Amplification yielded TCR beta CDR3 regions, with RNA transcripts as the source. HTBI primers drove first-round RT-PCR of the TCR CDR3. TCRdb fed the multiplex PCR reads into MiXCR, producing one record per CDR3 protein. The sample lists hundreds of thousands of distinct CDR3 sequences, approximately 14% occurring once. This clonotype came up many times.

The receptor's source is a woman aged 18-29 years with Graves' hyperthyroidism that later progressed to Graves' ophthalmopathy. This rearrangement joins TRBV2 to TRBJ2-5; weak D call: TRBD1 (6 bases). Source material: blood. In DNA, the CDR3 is TGTGCCAGCAGACAGGGCTTCCAAGAGACCCAGTACTTC. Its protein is CASRQGFQETQYF.